The clone carrying this TCR beta chain has a single count. The sample is drawn from a study of control samples from healthy donors and cancer patients. Germline CDR1 SGHNT, CDR2 YYREEE (reference sequence). CDR3 length: 13 residues. Deletions cut 5 bases from V and 3 bases from J, with 11 bases between. The method was immunoSEQ multiplex PCR; TCRdb's version includes in-frame clones alone and lacks a portion of them. The repertoire has roughly 200,000 clones, roughly 94% of them found once; the top ten carry more than 1.3%. The sample comprised blood. V is TRBV5-4 and J is TRBJ1-1; tentatively, D is TRBD1 (5 bases). This receptor was identified in a man in his forties or fifties in good health. The CDR3 DNA sequence: TGTGCCAGCAGGCCGGCCAGGGACACTGAAGCTTTCTTT. Its protein is CASRPARDTEAFF.